The 10 T cell receptor beta chains reported below all come from one sample, sequenced in a study of blood T cells in healthy people across ages (dated by TCRdb to the mid-2010s). The library was generated by 5' RACE. These reads were obtained on an Illumina HiSeq 2500. A second PCR of roughly 6 to 12 cycles was run with a J-beta primer mix and a sample-barcoded 5' primer. TCRdb redid the processing of the public reads, applying fastp at Q25 and MiXCR, and retained in-frame beta chains. Every CDR3 protein is listed once, alongside the most common genes and DNA of its rows. A total of over a million distinct CDR3 sequences appear in this sample, approximately 43% of them only once. The ten largest clonotypes hold roughly 3.7% of the sample. The sample consisted of blood. These receptors originate from a woman younger than 35 in good health.

The gene calls are TRBV27 and TRBJ2-2, with D maybe TRBD2 (5 bases). CDR1 is MNHEY and CDR2 is SMNVEV in the germline V gene (reference sequence). The CDR3 totals 10 residues. V lost 6 bases and J lost 13, with 9 bases in between. The CDR3, as DNA: TGTGCCAGCAGCCGCCGGGGGCTGTTTTTT. It encodes CASSRRGLFF.

DNA for the CDR3: TGCAGTGCTAGAGGGGCGGTCTTCTACGAGCAGTACTTC. This gives the protein CSARGAVFYEQYF. This chain connects TRBV20-1 to TRBJ2-7, with D uncertain. The V and J ends lost 1 base and 3 bases respectively, with 10 bases between them. CDR3 length equals 13 residues. Per the germline V gene, CDR1 is DFQATT and CDR2 is SNEGSKA (reference sequence).

Only a few counts were recorded for this clonotype. The rearrangement links TRBV7-2 to TRBJ1-2; a weak D match, TRBD1 (6 bases). V lost 6 bases and J lost 2, with 10 bases in between. The CDR3 has 13 residues. Looked up from germline, CDR1 is SGHTA and CDR2 is FQGNSA. The CDR3 region has the DNA TGTGCCAGCAGGAAGGGACACAACTATGGCTACACCTTC. Protein sequence: CASRKGHNYGYTF.

This clonotype has at least ten counts. One base away lies a much larger clone, so this may be a sequencing read error. The chain recombines TRBV24-1 with TRBJ2-3; D call uncertain. Germline-derived CDR1 and CDR2 are KGHDR and SFDVKD. Trimming pared 3 bases from V and 6 bases from J, leaving 18 bases between. This CDR3 has 16 residues. The DNA for the CDR3 is TGTGCCACCAGTGATGGAAGACGAGTTCAGGAGGATACGCAGTATTTT. As protein: CATSDGRRVQEDTQYF.

V and J are TRBV28 and TRBJ1-2; possibly TRBD1 for D (6 bases). The V gene lost 5 bases and the J gene lost 6 bases, with 13 bases spanning the gap. This CDR3 is 13 amino acids long. Germline V gene lookup returns CDR1 MDHEN and CDR2 SYDVKM. The CDR3 here is CASSTTGSNGYTF. CDR3 nucleotide sequence: TGTGCCAGCAGTACGACAGGATCCAATGGCTACACCTTC.

The chain combines TRBV5-5 with TRBJ2-1; D remains ambiguous. CDR1 is SGHKS and CDR2 is YYEKEE in the germline V gene (reference sequence). The CDR3 loop spans 15 amino acids. V was shortened by 0 bases and J by 7 bases, with 14 bases between the two germline ends. Here the CDR3 reads CASSLGLVSSNEQFF. As DNA, the CDR3 is TGTGCCAGCAGCTTGGGCCTAGTCAGCAGTAATGAGCAGTTCTTC. Based on the CDR3 plus reference TRBV5-5 and TRBJ2-1, the full variable domain is DAGVTQSPTHLIKTRGQQVTLRCSPISGHKSVSWYQQVLGQGPQFIFQYYEKEERGRGNFPDRFSARQFPNYSSELNVNALLLGDSALYLCASSLGLVSSNEQFFGPGTRLTVL.

The chain links TRBV5-1 to TRBJ2-1, with 9 bases that match TRBD1. The germline gives CDR1 SGHRS, CDR2 YFSETQ. V was clipped by 4 bases and J by 0 bases; unmatched bases: 5. The CDR3 covers 16 residues. The CDR3 spells CASSTWTGVSYNEQFF. In DNA form, the CDR3 reads TGCGCCAGCAGCACGTGGACAGGGGTCTCCTACAATGAGCAGTTCTTC.

This chain joins TRBV29-1 and TRBJ1-1, with D tentatively TRBD1 (5 bases). Germline V gene data show CDR1 as SQVTM and CDR2 as ANQGSEA. The CDR3 has 14 amino acids. The V end lost 3 bases, the J end lost 0 bases, and 11 bases lay between the germline ends. The CDR3 DNA is TGCAGCGTTGACCGGGGGGGAATGAACACTGAAGCTTTCTTT. Translation gives CSVDRGGMNTEAFF.

Here the CDR3 DNA reads TGCAGTGCTAGAGATCGAAACAAATCCTACGAGCAGTACTTC. Protein product: CSARDRNKSYEQYF. V is TRBV20-1 and J is TRBJ2-7, with D hard to call. The CDR3 loop spans 14 amino acids. The V end was cut by 0 bases, the J end by 1 base, with 10 bases between. The germline CDR1 and CDR2 sequences are DFQATT and SNEGSKA (reference sequence).

The J gene is TRBJ2-5, the V gene TRBV11-2, with 14 bases matching TRBD2. The CDR3 is 16 residues long. Germline CDR1 is SGHAT and CDR2 is FQNNGV. The trim removed 5 bases at V and 11 bases at J, leaving 13 bases unmatched. For the CDR3, the DNA is TGTGCCAGCAGCCTCGGGACTAGCGGGAGAGTACGGGCGCAGTACTTC. This codes for CASSLGTSGRVRAQYF.